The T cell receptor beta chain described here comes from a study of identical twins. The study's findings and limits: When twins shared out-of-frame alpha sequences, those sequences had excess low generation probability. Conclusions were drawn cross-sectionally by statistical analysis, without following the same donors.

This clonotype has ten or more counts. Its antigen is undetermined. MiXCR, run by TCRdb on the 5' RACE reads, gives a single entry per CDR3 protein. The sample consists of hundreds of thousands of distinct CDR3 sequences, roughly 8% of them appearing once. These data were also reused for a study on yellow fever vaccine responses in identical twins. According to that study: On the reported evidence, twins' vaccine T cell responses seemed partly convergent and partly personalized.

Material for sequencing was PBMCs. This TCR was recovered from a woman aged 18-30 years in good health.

The chain's CDR3 is CASSPGTLYGYTF. The CDR3, as DNA: TGTGCCAGCAGTCCCGGGACTCTCTATGGCTACACCTTC. The chain carries TRBV12-3 or TRBV12-4 and TRBJ1-2; D possibly corresponds to TRBD1 (5 bases). CDR3 length: 13 residues. The V end was cut by 5 bases, the J end by 4 bases, with 11 bases between.